The rows below give T cell receptor beta chains drawn from one sample of a study of CD8 T cells in Susac syndrome. A single record per CDR3 protein comes from TCRdb applying MiXCR to the immunoSEQ multiplex PCR reads. The sample includes over 150,000 distinct CDR3 sequences, about 95% of them seen just once. Sample: CD4+ T cells from PBMCs. These TCRs come from a human donor with Susac syndrome. The CDR3 runs from the conserved cysteine through the conserved F or W.

J: TRBJ2-1
V: TRBV18
CDR3: CASSQRRGDEQFF

J: TRBJ2-1
V: TRBV20-1
CDR3: CSACSGGSGKNEQFF

J: TRBJ1-1
V: TRBV19
CDR3: CASTRQLMNTEAFF

J: TRBJ2-4
V: TRBV3-1
CDR3: CASSQSSVVPAKNIQYF

J: TRBJ2-7
V: TRBV20-1
CDR3: CSANLAGASYEQYF

J: TRBJ2-6
V: TRBV20-1
CDR3: CSASRSGANVLTF

J: TRBJ2-7
V: TRBV6-5
CDR3: CASSYQYEQYF

J: TRBJ2-3
V: TRBV7-3
CDR3: CASSLRGGTDTQYF

J: TRBJ2-1
V: TRBV15
CDR3: CATSRDVGRVNEQFF

J: TRBJ2-5
V: TRBV20-1
CDR3: CSATGVGETQYF

J: TRBJ1-5
V: TRBV30
CDR3: CAWSVGGARNQPQHF

J: TRBJ2-3
V: TRBV12-3/TRBV12-4
CDR3: CASSTTSGITDTQYF

J: TRBJ2-2
V: TRBV6-2/TRBV6-3
CDR3: CASSLALNTGELFF

J: TRBJ2-3
V: TRBV4-2
CDR3: CASSPASGVAEDTQYF

J: TRBJ1-2
V: TRBV20-1
CDR3: CSARSTQPDPYTF

J: TRBJ2-7
V: TRBV12-3/TRBV12-4
CDR3: CASSSPSGRASYEQYF

J: TRBJ1-5
V: TRBV27
CDR3: CASSSRRTDYSNQPQHF

J: TRBJ2-1
V: TRBV7-9
CDR3: CASSLTELAGDGSYNEQFF

J: TRBJ2-5
V: TRBV20-1
CDR3: CSARAGQSQETQYF

J: TRBJ1-1
V: TRBV29-1
CDR3: CSLGNTEAFF

J: TRBJ1-6
V: TRBV30
CDR3: CAWSLGTYNSPLHF

J: TRBJ1-2
V: TRBV14
CDR3: CASSPAAGTGLGYTF

J: TRBJ1-1
V: TRBV20-1
CDR3: CSARSGTTEAFF

J: TRBJ2-7
V: TRBV2
CDR3: CASSAQAHTYEQYF

J: TRBJ2-7
V: TRBV20-1
CDR3: CSARDAISGWYEQYF

J: TRBJ2-3
V: TRBV29-1
CDR3: CSAGQGLTDTQYF

J: TRBJ2-5
V: TRBV29-1
CDR3: CSAGQGQATQYF

J: TRBJ1-2
V: TRBV20-1
CDR3: CSARGRQKSYGYTF

J: TRBJ1-6
V: TRBV3-1
CDR3: CASSPVTGSSPLHF

J: TRBJ2-6
V: TRBV18
CDR3: CASKGNSGANVLTF

J: TRBJ1-4
V: TRBV6-5
CDR3: CASSEDSEKLFF

J: TRBJ2-3
V: TRBV29-1
CDR3: CSFSGGREAFTDTQYF

J: TRBJ2-3
V: TRBV5-1
CDR3: CASSLGAAVTDTQYF

J: TRBJ1-4
V: TRBV28
CDR3: CASRPATGQGTGEKLFF

J: TRBJ2-3
V: TRBV6-2/TRBV6-3
CDR3: CASSYSRGSTDTQYF

J: TRBJ2-7
V: TRBV2
CDR3: CASTERGGSYEQYF

J: TRBJ2-5
V: TRBV7-9
CDR3: CASSLVSYPGGGETQYF

J: TRBJ1-2
V: TRBV7-9
CDR3: CASSLRGVQNGYTF

J: TRBJ2-1
V: TRBV4-3
CDR3: CASSQDRFGAQRQFF

J: TRBJ1-1
V: TRBV28
CDR3: CASRNRGLIGAFF

J: TRBJ2-7
V: TRBV24-1
CDR3: CATGTGGSNGEQYF

J: TRBJ1-2
V: TRBV19
CDR3: CASSMRGDYGYTF

J: TRBJ1-3
V: TRBV4-1
CDR3: CASSQKSFSANGNTIYF

J: TRBJ2-7
V: TRBV12-3/TRBV12-4
CDR3: CASSGQGNYEQYF

J: TRBJ1-1
V: TRBV5-1
CDR3: CASSHGARRIEAFF

J: TRBJ2-7
V: TRBV25-1
CDR3: CASSHIPPGQGRYEQYF

J: TRBJ1-1
V: TRBV30
CDR3: CARRTQGTEAFF

J: TRBJ2-5
V: TRBV5-1
CDR3: CASRDPSQETQYF

J: TRBJ2-1
V: TRBV28
CDR3: CASSSSTGEQFF

J: TRBJ2-2
V: TRBV12-3/TRBV12-4
CDR3: CASSLGTGTFNTGELFF